This T cell receptor (beta chain) was profiled in a study of early T cells in non-severe SARS-CoV-2 infection. Trimming shortened V by 10 bases and J by 5 bases, and 9 bases separated the two germline ends. Germline loops: CDR1 MNHNS, CDR2 SASEGT. This CDR3 is built from 11 residues. This clonotype was observed many times. TCRdb ran MiXCR on the 5' RACE reads and lists one entry per CDR3 protein. The sample lists more than 50,000 distinct CDR3 sequences; roughly 13% were seen once. This rearrangement joins TRBV6-1 to TRBJ2-1; no firm D call. This TCR derives from an adult who was a healthcare worker with PCR-confirmed SARS-CoV-2 infection or an uninfected control (not recorded which). Source material: whole blood. The DNA for the CDR3 is TGTGCCACTCACACCCACAATGAGCAGTTCTTC. Encoded protein: CATHTHNEQFF.